A single sample is the source of the 21 T cell receptor beta chains below, sequenced in a study of molecular identifiers for immune sequencing clone quantification. TCRdb re-called the PCR reads through MiXCR, storing one row per CDR3 protein. The sample shows hundreds of thousands of distinct CDR3 sequences, nearly 20% of them seen only once. Sequenced: naive CD8+ T cells from blood, with Jurkat cell RNA spiked in. As for subset: FACS-sorted CD8+CD4-CCR7+CD45RA+ naive T cells. The receptors stem from a human donor in good health. Some libraries in this study had Jurkat cell RNA spiked in.

In the case of this clonotype: A read error may explain this, as a much larger clone is one base away. V and J are TRBV4-1 and TRBJ1-1; 10 bases match TRBD1. This CDR3 comprises 17 residues. Germline V gene sequence: CDR1 MGHRA, CDR2 YSYEKL. The CDR3 coding sequence is TGCGCCAGCAGCCAAATCTGGGGACAGGGGATGAACACTGTAGCTTTCTTT. Translated, it gives CASSQIWGQGMNTVAFF.

V usage is TRBV20-1 and J usage is TRBJ2-7; D gene ambiguous. V was trimmed by 1 base and J by 2 bases, leaving 15 bases between them. Germline V lookup: CDR1 DFQATT, CDR2 SNEGSKA (reference sequence). The CDR3 sequence is 15 residues long. The CDR3 spells CSARAPHLDPYEQYF. The CDR3 nucleotides read TGCAGTGCTAGAGCCCCACATTTAGATCCCTACGAGCAGTACTTC.

This clonotype was observed a few times. This may be a read error, as it is one base from a much larger clone. The V gene is TRBV6-5, the J gene TRBJ1-5; D is unclear. Germline V gives CDR1 MNHEY, CDR2 SVGAGI. The CDR3 is 13 residues long. The V end was cut by 2 bases, the J end by 9 bases, with 11 bases between. The CDR3 here is CASSYGESRPQHF. CDR3 nucleotides: TGTGCCAGCAGTTACGGGGAATCTCGGCCCCAGCATTTT.

As for this clonotype: One base away lies a much larger clone, so this may be a sequencing read error. V usage is TRBV27 and J usage is TRBJ1-2; no firm D call. There are 13 residues in the CDR3. Germline CDR1 reads MNHEY; CDR2 reads SMNVEV (reference sequence). The CDR3 DNA is TGTGCCAGCAGTTTATCGCTATACTATGGCGACACCTTC. Translation: CASSLSLYYGDTF.

Concerning this clonotype itself: Possible read error: a much larger clone is one base away. The chain has TRBV6-5 and TRBJ1-5; D is unclear. The CDR3 contains 13 residues. V lost 5 bases to trimming and J lost 0 bases, with 5 bases between them. The V gene's germline CDR1 is MNHEY and CDR2 SVGAGI. CDR3 amino acids: CASSHHSNQPQHF. CDR3 bases: TGTGCCAGCAGTCACCATAGCAATCAGCCCCAGCATTTT.

This clonotype was recorded many times. The chain joins TRBV28 to TRBJ2-1; D possibly uses TRBD1 or TRBD2 (5 bases each). Trimming pared 3 bases from V and 7 bases from J, leaving 13 bases between. CDR1 and CDR2 from the germline V gene are MDHEN and SYDVKM. CDR3 length equals 14 residues. The CDR3 DNA reads as TGTGCCAGCAGTTTTGGTGGGGGTGGAAATGAGCAGTTCTTC. Translation gives CASSFGGGGNEQFF.

The chain links TRBV12-3 or TRBV12-4 to TRBJ2-7; 7 bases map to TRBD1. V shed 6 bases and J 0 bases; nucleotides not matched to a gene: 11. The CDR3 is made up of 16 amino acids. CDR3 bases: TGTGCCAGCAGCCGAGGGGGCACGATGAGCTCCTACGAGCAGTACTTC. Translated, it gives CASSRGGTMSSYEQYF.

This clonotype was recorded at least ten times. The chain links TRBV7-2 to TRBJ2-7; D possibly corresponds to TRBD2 (6 bases). CDR3 length: 13 residues. Per germline, CDR1 SGHTA and CDR2 FQGNSA. Trimming removed 5 bases at V and 4 bases at J, with 12 bases between. The CDR3 DNA reads as TGTGCCAGCAGCGCCGGCAGCGGGTACGAGCAGTACTTC. It codes for CASSAGSGYEQYF.

This clonotype was seen a few times. The genes are TRBV20-1 and TRBJ2-3; TRBD2 might be the D (5 bases). V was cut by 2 bases and J by 0 bases, with 18 bases left in between. The CDR3 has 17 residues. Germline V lookup: CDR1 DFQATT, CDR2 SNEGSKA (reference sequence). CDR3 sequence (DNA): TGCAGTGCTAGATTGAGCGGTTGGGATATAAGCACAGATACGCAGTATTTT. Its protein is CSARLSGWDISTDTQYF.

This clonotype came up many times. The rearrangement joins TRBV20-1 to TRBJ2-7, with 8 positions matching TRBD2. The CDR3 spans 13 residues. Germline CDR1 is DFQATT and CDR2 is SNEGSKA (reference sequence). Germline trimming cut 1 base from V and 2 bases from J; bases unmatched to any gene: 1. CDR3 coding DNA: TGCAGTGCTAGAGGGCGGGGGGCCTACGAGCAGTACTTC. It codes for CSARGRGAYEQYF.

This clonotype was picked up many times. The genes are TRBV7-2 and TRBJ1-1; D not certain. Trimming cost V 2 bases and J 5 bases, with 18 bases left between them. The CDR3 loop spans 16 amino acids. The germline V gene encodes CDR1 SGHTA and CDR2 FQGNSA. DNA of the CDR3: TGTGCCAGCAGCTTATCGGCAGGATGGGTTGGGACTGAAGCTTTCTTT. Its translation: CASSLSAGWVGTEAFF.

This clonotype appeared many times. V gene TRBV5-4 combines with J gene TRBJ2-7, with 9 bases fitting TRBD1. Germline values: CDR1 SGHNT, CDR2 YYREEE (reference sequence). Trimming removed 0 bases from V and 2 bases from J; junction bases left unmatched: 3. The CDR3 is made up of 15 amino acids. The CDR3 spells CASSLGTGGAYEQYF. The DNA for the CDR3 is TGTGCCAGCAGCTTGGGTACAGGGGGCGCCTACGAGCAGTACTTC.

This clonotype was counted between two and nine times. The chain links TRBV7-9 to TRBJ2-1, with 8 bases lining up with TRBD2. This CDR3 comprises 17 residues. CDR1 and CDR2 from the germline V gene are SEHNR and FQNEAQ (reference sequence). Trimming took 1 base from V and 6 from J; bases not matched to a gene: 11. DNA for the CDR3: TGTGCCAGCAGCTTAGGGACGAGCGGGAGCATGGGCAATGAGCAGTTCTTC. Its protein is CASSLGTSGSMGNEQFF.

This clonotype was picked up many times. The V call is TRBV19, the J call TRBJ2-3; TRBD1 agrees at 10 bases. The CDR3 covers 13 residues. CDR1 and CDR2 (germline): LNHDA, SQIVND (reference sequence). J gave up 5 bases and V 8 bases, and 4 bases lay outside the gene matches. CDR3 coding DNA: TGTGCCAGTGGGACAGGGGTCGGAGATACGCAGTATTTT. This encodes CASGTGVGDTQYF.

Concerning this clonotype: With a much larger clone just one base away, this may be a read error. The CDR3 ends on some other residue instead of the conserved phenylalanine or tryptophan, so this is likely a read error. V is TRBV12-3 or TRBV12-4 and J is TRBJ2-7; D might be TRBD2 (5 bases). Between the trimmed V and J ends, which lost 2 bases and 6 bases, there was a span of 11 bases. The CDR3 length is 13 residues. The CDR3 loop is CASSLYRGTEQYL. In DNA, the CDR3 is TGTGCCAGCAGTTTATATCGGGGAACCGAGCAGTACCTC.

This clonotype was observed a handful of times. The CDR3 reads CASSIGQVINQPQHF. For the CDR3, the DNA is TGTGCCAGTAGTATAGGACAGGTAATCAATCAGCCCCAGCATTTT. The V and J genes are TRBV19 and TRBJ1-5; the D gene is possibly TRBD1 (6 bases). Trimming took 1 base from V and 3 from J, leaving 10 bases between them. This CDR3 is 15 amino acids long. CDR1 LNHDA and CDR2 SQIVND come from the germline V gene (reference sequence).

This clonotype was counted only a few times. The J gene is TRBJ2-1, the V gene TRBV3-1; possible D gene TRBD2, 5 bases. The CDR3 runs 16 residues. Germline CDR1 reads LGHDT; CDR2 reads YNNKEL (reference sequence). Trimming removed 0 bases at V and 0 bases at J, with 9 bases between. CDR3 amino acids: CASSQDSGLSYNEQFF. DNA of the CDR3: TGTGCCAGCAGCCAAGATTCTGGACTCTCCTACAATGAGCAGTTCTTC.

This clonotype was found many times. The J gene is TRBJ2-2, the V gene TRBV27; TRBD1 matches at 7 bases. The CDR3 length is 14 residues. V gave up 4 bases and J gave up 4 bases; unmatched junction bases: 3. Per the germline V gene, CDR1 is MNHEY and CDR2 is SMNVEV (reference sequence). The CDR3 is CASSYRGGTGELFF. CDR3 bases: TGTGCCAGCAGTTACAGGGGTGGCACCGGGGAGCTGTTTTTT.

There are many counts of this clonotype. This chain joins TRBV19 and TRBJ2-3; TRBD2 is a possible D gene (6 bases). This CDR3 region has 15 residues. Between the trimmed V and J ends, which lost 8 bases and 0 bases, there was a span of 15 bases. Per germline, CDR1 LNHDA and CDR2 SQIVND (reference sequence). Written as DNA, the CDR3 is TGTGCCAGTGCAGTCGAGCGGGCCAGCACAGATACGCAGTATTTT. Its protein is CASAVERASTDTQYF.

This clonotype was recorded at least ten times. V usage is TRBV29-1 and J usage is TRBJ2-1; possible D gene TRBD1, 6 bases. Trimming pared 0 bases from V and 8 bases from J, leaving 17 bases between. The CDR3 extends over 15 amino acids. Germline V lookup: CDR1 SQVTM, CDR2 ANQGSEA. CDR3 residues: CSVEDRQGLGDEQFF. Written as DNA, the CDR3 is TGCAGCGTTGAAGATCGGCAGGGGTTAGGTGATGAGCAGTTCTTC.

In the case of this clonotype: Possible read error: a much larger clone is one base away. This chain joins TRBV28 and TRBJ2-3, with D maybe TRBD2 (6 bases). The CDR3 consists of 14 residues. Looked up from germline, CDR1 is MDHEN and CDR2 is SYDVKM. The CDR3, as DNA: TGTGCCAGCAGGGACTTTACTAGCACAGGTACGCAGTATTTT. It codes for CASRDFTSTGTQYF. Based on the CDR3 plus reference TRBV28 and TRBJ2-3, the full variable domain is DVKVTQSSRYLVKRTGEKVFLECVQDMDHENMFWYRQDPGLGLRLIYFSYDVKMKEKGDIPEGYSVSREKKERFSLILESASTNQTSMYLCASRDFTSTGTQYFGPGTRLTVL.